Following are 10 T cell receptor beta chains from one sample sequenced in a study of T cells after yellow fever vaccination. MiXCR, run by TCRdb on the 5' RACE reads, gives a single entry per CDR3 protein. In the table there are under 250,000 distinct CDR3 sequences, 6.9% of which are singletons. The sequencing used CD4+ T cells sorted from PBMCs, collected 15 days after the yellow fever booster vaccination. The receptors stem from a man aged 30 to 45 who received the YFV17D yellow fever vaccine.

This clonotype was counted ten times or more. The chain joins TRBV21-1 to TRBJ2-7; the listed D gene, TRBD2, was not tested against the DNA. TRBV21-1 is shown as a pseudogene. CDR3 size: 15 residues. In DNA, the CDR3 is TGTGCCACATTACCCCCGGATTGGAGGGTTTACGAGCAGTACTTC. The encoded protein is CATLPPDWRVYEQYF.

The genes are TRBV7-9 and TRBJ2-2, with unresolved D. This CDR3 is 14 amino acids long. Germline-derived CDR1 and CDR2 are SEHNR and FQNEAQ (reference sequence). Deletions cut 2 bases from V and 1 base from J, with 5 bases between. The CDR3, as DNA: TGTGCCAGCAGCTTATCGATGAACACCGGGGAGCTGTTTTTT. This sequence encodes CASSLSMNTGELFF.

This clonotype was observed many times. The chain is built from TRBV6-2 or TRBV6-3 and TRBJ2-2, with a weak D call TRBD1 (5 bases). Trimming stripped 7 bases from V and 5 bases from J, with 14 bases between. Per the germline V gene, CDR1 is MNHEY and CDR2 is SVGEGT. CDR3 size: 14 residues. The DNA for the CDR3 is TGTGCCAGCAAGGGCAGGGCGGAGACCGGGGAGCTGTTTTTT. It is translated as CASKGRAETGELFF.

This clonotype was observed many times. The J gene is TRBJ2-1, the V gene TRBV20-1; 10 nucleotides align to TRBD2. Trimming removed 2 bases from V and 4 bases from J; junction bases left unmatched: 5. Germline V gives CDR1 DFQATT, CDR2 SNEGSKA (reference sequence). The CDR3 runs to 15 residues. The CDR3 spells CSARLSGRVYNEQFF. CDR3 nucleotide sequence: TGCAGTGCTAGATTAAGCGGGAGGGTGTACAATGAGCAGTTCTTC.

This clonotype was detected many times. This rearrangement joins TRBV6-5 to TRBJ1-1; 8 positions agree with TRBD1. The germline gives CDR1 MNHEY, CDR2 SVGAGI. Germline trimming cut 0 bases from V and 7 bases from J; bases unmatched to any gene: 7. The length of the CDR3 is 15 residues. CDR3 region: CASSYSLGGTGEAFF. The CDR3 nucleotides read TGTGCCAGCAGTTACTCGTTGGGGGGGACAGGTGAAGCTTTCTTT.

A note on this clonotype: At one of its ends the junction is not consistent with the germline gene, which may arise from a read error. The CDR3 sequence: CASSLFGRSSNNEQFF. The DNA of the CDR3 is TGTGCCAGCAGCTTATTTGGAAGGAGCTCCAACAATGAGCAGTTCTTC. The chain is built from TRBV7-9 and TRBJ2-1, with unresolved D. Germline V CDR1 and CDR2: SEHNR, FQNEAQ (reference sequence). The CDR3 sequence is 16 residues long.

The gene calls are TRBV19 and TRBJ2-5, with 10 bases matching TRBD2. V was pared by 3 bases and J by 5 bases, with 9 bases of the junction left unmatched. The CDR3 extends over 16 amino acids. The germline CDR1 and CDR2 sequences are LNHDA and SQIVND (reference sequence). CDR3 nucleotides: TGTGCCAGTAGTATTCGTCTAGCGGGAGCCACGGAGACCCAGTACTTC. This sequence encodes CASSIRLAGATETQYF.

This clonotype was recorded many times. The rearrangement links TRBV2 to TRBJ2-3; unclear D gene. V was pared by 4 bases and J by 2 bases, with 10 bases between. CDR1 is SNHLY and CDR2 is FYNNEI in the germline V gene. The CDR3 has 14 amino acids. The chain's CDR3 is CASSVVRSTDTQYF. The CDR3 region has the DNA TGTGCCAGCAGTGTGGTCAGGTCCACAGATACGCAGTATTTT.

The chain carries TRBV11-2 and TRBJ2-7, with 7 bases identical to TRBD2. The CDR3 runs 14 residues. From germline, CDR1 is SGHAT and CDR2 FQNNGV. Trimming removed 3 bases from V and 3 bases from J; junction bases left unmatched: 5. CDR3 in DNA: TGTGCCAGCAGCTTCGATCGGGGGGTCTACGAGCAGTACTTC. This encodes CASSFDRGVYEQYF. Full variable domain (outside the CDR3, taken from reference TRBV11-2 and TRBJ2-7): EAGVAQSPRYKIIEKRQSVAFWCNPISGHATLYWYQQILGQGPKLLIQFQNNGVVDDSQLPKDRFSAERLKGVDSTLKIQPAKLEDSAVYLCASSFDRGVYEQYFGPGTRLTVT.

This clonotype occurred many times. The gene calls are TRBV4-2 and TRBJ2-7, with 9 bases matching TRBD1. The CDR3 extends over 15 amino acids. V was clipped by 1 base and J by 3 bases; unmatched bases: 4. Germline values: CDR1 LGHNA, CDR2 YNFKEQ. This CDR3 is CASSQVGGQGYEQYF. CDR3 DNA: TGTGCCAGCAGCCAAGTTGGGGGACAGGGCTACGAGCAGTACTTC.